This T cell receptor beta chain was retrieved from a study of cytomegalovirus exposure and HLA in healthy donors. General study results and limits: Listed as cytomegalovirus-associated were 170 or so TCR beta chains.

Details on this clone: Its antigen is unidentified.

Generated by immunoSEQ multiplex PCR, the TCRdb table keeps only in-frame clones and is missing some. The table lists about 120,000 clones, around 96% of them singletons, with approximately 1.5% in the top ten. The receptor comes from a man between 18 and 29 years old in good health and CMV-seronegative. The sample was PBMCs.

The CDR3 sequence is CSATGGQAFF. The CDR3 nucleotides are TGCAGTGCAACAGGGGGCCAAGCTTTCTTT. This chain uses TRBV20-1 with TRBJ1-1, with TRBD1 matching 9 bases. CDR3 length equals 10 residues. Germline V CDR1 and CDR2: DFQATT, SNEGSKA (reference sequence). The ends lost 6 bases at V and 9 bases at J; junction bases unmatched: 2.